What follows are 7 T cell receptor beta chains derived from one specimen sequenced in a study of blood T cells in healthy people across ages. Using a J-beta primer mix together with a sample-barcoded 5' primer, a second PCR was run for roughly 7 to 12 cycles. MiXCR, applied by TCRdb to the 5' RACE reads, yields one record per CDR3 protein. The table records under 1 million distinct CDR3 sequences, approximately 48% of them present only once. Material: blood. The source of these receptors is a man in his 60s in good health.

Only a few counts were recorded for this clonotype. V usage is TRBV28 and J usage is TRBJ2-7; TRBD2 is a possible D gene (5 bases). Germline V gives CDR1 MDHEN, CDR2 SYDVKM. CDR3 length: 16 amino acids. The V end lost 6 bases, the J end lost 3 bases, and 21 bases lay between the germline ends. The DNA of the CDR3 is TGTGCCAGCAGCCCCAGTAGCGCGATGGAGGACTACGAGCAGTACTTC. Its translation is CASSPSSAMEDYEQYF.

This clonotype has just one count. The junction differs from germline at one of its ends, possibly a read error. The chain has TRBV20-1 and TRBJ1-1; D might be TRBD1 (5 bases). CDR1 and CDR2 (germline): DFQATT, SNEGSKA (reference sequence). The CDR3 contains 13 residues. In nucleotides, the CDR3 is TGTAGTGCTATGGAGGGGTTGAACACTGAAGCTTTCTTT. It yields the protein CSAMEGLNTEAFF.

This clonotype appeared a single time. The chain links TRBV5-1 to TRBJ2-2, with 9 nucleotides matching TRBD2. Germline V gene sequence: CDR1 SGHRS, CDR2 YFSETQ. V gave up 6 bases and J gave up 4 bases; unmatched junction bases: 16. This CDR3 contains 18 residues. CDR3 nucleotide sequence: TGCGCCAGCAACCTTGGACAGCGGGGGGTCCTATCCACCGGGGAGCTGTTTTTT. Its translation is CASNLGQRGVLSTGELFF.

The chain employs TRBV7-9 and TRBJ2-5; 7 bases agree with TRBD2. Germline V gives CDR1 SEHNR, CDR2 FQNEAQ (reference sequence). Trimming cost V 2 bases and J 1 base; bases outside gene matches: 4. The CDR3 runs to 15 residues. CDR3 sequence (DNA): TGTGCCAGCAGCTTATCAGCGGGGCCCCAAGAGACCCAGTACTTC. Protein sequence: CASSLSAGPQETQYF. Variable domain in full (rest from reference TRBV7-9 and TRBJ2-5): DTGVSQNPRHKITKRGQNVTFRCDPISEHNRLYWYRQTLGQGPEFLTYFQNEAQLEKSRLLSDRFSAERPKGSFSTLEIQRTEQGDSAMYLCASSLSAGPQETQYFGPGTRLLVL.

This clonotype has only a few counts. Written as DNA, the CDR3 is TGCAGTGCTAGAGCCGGACTAGCGGGGGGGCCTAGCAATGAGCAGTTCTTC. Its translation is CSARAGLAGGPSNEQFF. The J gene is TRBJ2-1, the V gene TRBV20-1; 15 bases map to TRBD2. The CDR3 is 17 amino acids. Germline trimming cut 1 base from V and 6 bases from J; bases unmatched to any gene: 7. Germline V gene sequence: CDR1 DFQATT, CDR2 SNEGSKA (reference sequence).

V is TRBV6-2 or TRBV6-3 and J is TRBJ2-1; possibly TRBD2 for D (7 bases). The CDR3 is 14 residues long. The germline V gene encodes CDR1 MNHEY and CDR2 SVGEGT. Trimming took off 2 bases at V and 9 bases at J, with 14 bases between the two ends. The DNA for the CDR3 is TGTGCCAGCAGTTACAAAGGGGGGGCGAGTGAGCAGTTCTTC. This translates into CASSYKGGASEQFF.

This clonotype was observed a few times. The chain uses TRBV3-1 and TRBJ2-1; the D gene could be TRBD1 or TRBD2 (6 bases each). This CDR3 region has 16 residues. Germline V gene lookup returns CDR1 LGHDT and CDR2 YNNKEL (reference sequence). V lost 7 bases, J lost 10 bases, and 26 bases lay in between. The CDR3 nucleotides read TGTGCCAGCACCACGTCCCCAACAGGGTATGGAGGGGAGCAGTTCTTC. Its translation: CASTTSPTGYGGEQFF.